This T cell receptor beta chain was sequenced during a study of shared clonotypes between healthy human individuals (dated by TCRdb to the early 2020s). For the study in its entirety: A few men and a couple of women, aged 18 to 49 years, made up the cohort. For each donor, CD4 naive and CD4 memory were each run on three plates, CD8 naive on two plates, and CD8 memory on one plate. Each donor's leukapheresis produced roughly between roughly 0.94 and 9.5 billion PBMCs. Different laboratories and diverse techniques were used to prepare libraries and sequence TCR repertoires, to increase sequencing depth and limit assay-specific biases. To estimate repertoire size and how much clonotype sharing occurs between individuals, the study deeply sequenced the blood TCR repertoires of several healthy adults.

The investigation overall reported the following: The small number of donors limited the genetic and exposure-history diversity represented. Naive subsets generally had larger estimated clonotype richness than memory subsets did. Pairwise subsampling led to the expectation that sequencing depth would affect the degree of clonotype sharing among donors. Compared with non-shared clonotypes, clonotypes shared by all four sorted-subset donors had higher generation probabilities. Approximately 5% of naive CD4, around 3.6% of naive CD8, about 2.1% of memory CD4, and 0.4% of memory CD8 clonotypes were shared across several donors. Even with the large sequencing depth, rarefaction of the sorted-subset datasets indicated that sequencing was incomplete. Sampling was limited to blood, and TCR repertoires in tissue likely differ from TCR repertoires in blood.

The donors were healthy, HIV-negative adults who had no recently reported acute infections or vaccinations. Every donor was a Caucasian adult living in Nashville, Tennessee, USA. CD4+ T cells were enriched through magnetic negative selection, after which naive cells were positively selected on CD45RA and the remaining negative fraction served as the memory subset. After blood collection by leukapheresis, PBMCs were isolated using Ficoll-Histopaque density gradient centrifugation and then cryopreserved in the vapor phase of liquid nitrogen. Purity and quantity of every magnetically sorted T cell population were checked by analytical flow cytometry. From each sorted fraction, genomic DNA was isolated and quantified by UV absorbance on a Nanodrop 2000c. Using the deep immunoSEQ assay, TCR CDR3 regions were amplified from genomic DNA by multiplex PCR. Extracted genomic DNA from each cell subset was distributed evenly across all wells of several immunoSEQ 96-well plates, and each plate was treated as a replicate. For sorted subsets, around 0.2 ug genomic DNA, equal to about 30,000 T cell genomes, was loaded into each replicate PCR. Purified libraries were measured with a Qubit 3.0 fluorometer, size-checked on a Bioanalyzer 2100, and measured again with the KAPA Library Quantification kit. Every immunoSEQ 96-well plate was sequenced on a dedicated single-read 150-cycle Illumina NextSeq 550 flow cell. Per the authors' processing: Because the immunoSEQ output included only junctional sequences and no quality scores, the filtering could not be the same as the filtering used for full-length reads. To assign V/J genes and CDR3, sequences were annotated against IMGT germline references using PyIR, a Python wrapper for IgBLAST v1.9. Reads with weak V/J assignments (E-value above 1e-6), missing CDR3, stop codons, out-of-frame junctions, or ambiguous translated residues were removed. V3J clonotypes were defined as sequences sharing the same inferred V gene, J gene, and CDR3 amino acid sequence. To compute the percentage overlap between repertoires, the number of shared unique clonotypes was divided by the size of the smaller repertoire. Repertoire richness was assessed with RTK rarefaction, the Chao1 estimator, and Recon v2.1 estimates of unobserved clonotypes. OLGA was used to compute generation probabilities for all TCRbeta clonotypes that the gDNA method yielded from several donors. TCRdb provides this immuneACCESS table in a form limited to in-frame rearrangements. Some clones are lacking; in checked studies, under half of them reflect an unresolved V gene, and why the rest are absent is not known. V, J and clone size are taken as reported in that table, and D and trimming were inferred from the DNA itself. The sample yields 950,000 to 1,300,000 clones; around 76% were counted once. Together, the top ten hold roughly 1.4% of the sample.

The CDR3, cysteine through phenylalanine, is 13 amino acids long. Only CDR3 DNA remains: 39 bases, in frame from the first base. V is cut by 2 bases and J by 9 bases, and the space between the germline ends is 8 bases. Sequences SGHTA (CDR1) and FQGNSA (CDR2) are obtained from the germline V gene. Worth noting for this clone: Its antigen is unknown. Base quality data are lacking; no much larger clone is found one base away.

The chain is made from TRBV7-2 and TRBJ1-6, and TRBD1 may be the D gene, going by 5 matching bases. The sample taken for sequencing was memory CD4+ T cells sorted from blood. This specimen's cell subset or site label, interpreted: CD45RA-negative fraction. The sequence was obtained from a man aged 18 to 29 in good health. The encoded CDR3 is CASSLQGPSPLHF. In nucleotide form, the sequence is TGTGCCAGCAGCTTACAGGGTCCTTCACCCCTCCACTTT. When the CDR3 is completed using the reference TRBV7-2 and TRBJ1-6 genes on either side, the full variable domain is GAGVSQSPSNKVTEKGKDVELRCDPISGHTALYWYRQSLGQGLEFLIYFQGNSAPDKSGLPSDRFSAERTGGSVSTLTIQRTQQEDSAVYLCASSLQGPSPLHFGNGTRLTVT.